This TCR beta chain originates from a study of T-cell memory formation after mild COVID-19. About the study: Most TCR clusters belonged to a single donor.

5'RACE with constant-segment primers built TCRalpha and TCRbeta cDNA libraries with UMIs. TCRdb reprocessed the 5' RACE reads with MiXCR, giving one entry per CDR3 protein. The sample includes about 600,000 distinct CDR3 sequences, about 20% of them seen just once. The length of the CDR3 is 15 residues. The germline V gene encodes CDR1 DFQATT and CDR2 SNEGSKA (reference sequence). Trimming removed 3 bases at V and 6 bases at J, with 18 bases between. Study-wide findings and caveats: The authors did not confirm SARS-CoV-2 specificity of second-wave clones peaking day 37.

As regards this clonotype: The target antigen is unknown.

Sequenced: PBMCs or a T cell subset sorted from them (not recorded which). This clonotype was sampled from an adult woman who had mild COVID-19 (a few samples of this study predate the infection). Cell type and time point are not known. The rearrangement links TRBV20-1 to TRBJ2-1, with unresolved D. CDR3 residues: CSARVGAQKGNEQFF. The CDR3 DNA is TGCAGTGCTAGGGTCGGCGCCCAAAAGGGCAATGAGCAGTTCTTC.